The 11 T cell receptor beta chains below were found in one sample sequenced in a study of early T cells in non-severe SARS-CoV-2 infection. TCRdb called the 5' RACE reads again in MiXCR, with one record for every CDR3 protein. The table records some 70,000 distinct CDR3 sequences, 8.5% to 10% of them present only once. The source material was whole blood. The source of these receptors is an adult who was a healthcare worker with PCR-confirmed SARS-CoV-2 infection or an uninfected control (not recorded which).

In this sample, this clonotype turned up many times. CDR3 sequence (DNA): TGTGCCAGCAGCCCCGGAGGGGGGTTGGCTGGCTACACCTTC. Its protein is CASSPGGGLAGYTF. The chain recombines TRBV7-2 with TRBJ1-2, with a possible D match to TRBD1 (6 bases). The CDR3 has 14 amino acids. Germline V gene data show CDR1 as SGHTA and CDR2 as FQGNSA. Deletions cut 5 bases from V and 7 bases from J, with 17 bases between.

The chain couples TRBV5-1 to TRBJ2-1; 8 bases line up with TRBD1. V dropped 1 base and J dropped 5; count of bases not matched to a gene: 5. The CDR3 covers 15 residues. Per the germline V gene, CDR1 is SGHRS and CDR2 is YFSETQ. DNA of the CDR3: TGCGCCAGCAGCTTGACGGGACAGGACCACAATGAGCAGTTCTTC. The encoded protein is CASSLTGQDHNEQFF.

This clonotype was recorded at least ten times. This chain links TRBV20-1 with TRBJ1-3; no clear D. The CDR3 consists of 12 residues. Germline-derived CDR1 and CDR2 are DFQATT and SNEGSKA (reference sequence). V shed 0 bases and J shed 10 bases, with 10 bases lying between them. The chain's CDR3 is CSARDSGRTIYF. DNA for the CDR3: TGCAGTGCTAGAGATTCAGGAAGGACCATATATTTT.

This rearrangement joins TRBV7-2 to TRBJ2-1; D uncertain. Trimming removed 0 bases at V and 9 bases at J, with 12 bases between. This CDR3 comprises 14 residues. Germline loops: CDR1 SGHTA, CDR2 FQGNSA. The CDR3 is CASSLAEGYGEQFF. The DNA of the CDR3 is TGTGCCAGCAGCTTAGCGGAAGGGTACGGTGAGCAGTTCTTC.

J is TRBJ2-3 and V is TRBV11-3; TRBD2 matches 10 bases. V lost 0 bases, J lost 3 bases, and 0 bases stayed unmatched. The CDR3 is 15 residues long. Germline V gene lookup returns CDR1 SGHNT and CDR2 YENEEA. The CDR3 nucleotides read TGTGCCAGCAGCTTAGAAGCGGGGGGGACAGATACGCAGTATTTT. Its protein is CASSLEAGGTDTQYF.

This clonotype was seen at least ten times. The genes are TRBV27 and TRBJ2-7; 12 positions agree with TRBD2. J lost 3 bases, V lost 5 bases, and 2 bases had no gene match. The CDR3 runs 14 residues. Germline CDR1 and CDR2: MNHEY and SMNVEV (reference sequence). DNA of the CDR3: TGTGCCAGCAGTCTAGCGGGAGGGGGCTACGAGCAGTACTTC. Translation: CASSLAGGGYEQYF.

The sample holds a few counts of this clonotype. This sequence joins TRBV7-3 and TRBJ2-2; D might be TRBD1 or TRBD2, each matching 5 bases. The CDR3 covers 14 residues. Trimming shortened V by 5 bases and J by 0 bases, and 7 bases separated the two germline ends. Germline lookup yields CDR1 SGHTA and CDR2 FQGTGA. The CDR3 nucleotides read TGTGCCAGCAGCCGGGACGCGAACACCGGGGAGCTGTTTTTT. Translated: CASSRDANTGELFF. Drawing the rest from reference TRBV7-3 and TRBJ2-2, the complete variable domain is GAGVSQTPSNKVTEKGKYVELRCDPISGHTALYWYRQSLGQGPEFLIYFQGTGAADDSGLPNDRFFAVRPEGSVSTLKIQRTERGDSAVYLCASSRDANTGELFFGEGSRLTVL.

The V call is TRBV29-1, the J call TRBJ1-2; D is possibly TRBD1 (5 bases). Per the germline V gene, CDR1 is SQVTM and CDR2 is ANQGSEA. Trimming took 1 base from V and 3 from J, leaving 6 bases between them. This CDR3 has 12 amino acids. Written as DNA, the CDR3 is TGCAGCGTTGAAGGGACATACTATGGCTACACCTTC. Translated, it gives CSVEGTYYGYTF. Based on the CDR3 plus reference TRBV29-1 and TRBJ1-2, the full variable domain is SAVISQKPSRDICQRGTSLTIQCQVDSQVTMMFWYRQQPGQSLTLIATANQGSEATYESGFVIDKFPISRPNLTFSTLTVSNMSPEDSSIYLCSVEGTYYGYTFGSGTRLTVV.

This clonotype has at least ten counts. The chain recombines TRBV3-1 with TRBJ1-4; tentative D call: TRBD1 (5 bases). CDR3 size: 17 residues. Germline CDR1 is LGHDT and CDR2 is YNNKEL (reference sequence). The V and J ends lost 1 base and 0 bases respectively, with 12 bases between them. The DNA for the CDR3 is TGTGCCAGCAGCCAAGTGGCAGGGTACGCAACTAATGAAAAACTGTTTTTT. Its protein product is CASSQVAGYATNEKLFF.

This clonotype has ten or more counts. The chain is built from TRBV7-9 and TRBJ2-7, with TRBD1 as a possible D gene (5 bases). The CDR3 consists of 14 residues. Germline CDR1 SEHNR, CDR2 FQNEAQ (reference sequence). Trimming left V 3 bases short and J 2 bases short, with 11 bases between. This CDR3 is CASSFAQETYEQYF. In nucleotides, the CDR3 is TGTGCCAGCAGCTTTGCACAGGAAACCTACGAGCAGTACTTC.

This clonotype was observed many times. CDR3 nucleotide sequence: TGTGCCAGCAGCTTAGGCGGGGGGAACGAGCAGTACTTC. Protein: CASSLGGGNEQYF. The chain is built from TRBV7-2 and TRBJ2-7; 8 bases are a match to TRBD2. Germline loops: CDR1 SGHTA, CDR2 FQGNSA. This CDR3 is 13 amino acids long. Trimming took 1 base from V and 5 from J; bases not matched to a gene: 1.